The 14 T cell receptor beta chains presented below share a single source sample, sequenced in a study of blood T cell repertoires in COVID-19. TCRdb's table, derived via immunoSEQ multiplex PCR, lists solely in-frame clones and lacks some. The data contain around 130,000 clones, about four fifths of them singletons. Sequences were obtained from peripheral blood. These receptors were collected from a woman aged 50 to 60 with acute or convalescent COVID-19.

The chain employs TRBV21-1 and TRBJ1-6. TRBV21-1 is a recognized pseudogene. This CDR3 spans 15 amino acids. CDR3 DNA: TGTGCCAGCAGCAAAAACGAGACCTATAATTCACCCCTCCACTTT. It specifies CASSKNETYNSPLHF.

V and J are TRBV9 and TRBJ2-2, with TRBD2 as a possible D gene (6 bases). V lost 3 bases and J 15 bases, leaving 24 bases between the germline ends. The CDR3 totals 15 residues. Germline V gene data show CDR1 as SGDLS and CDR2 as YYNGEE. CDR3 bases: TGTGCCAGCAGCGGACCCCGTAGTGGGGGGAAGGTCTTGTTTTTT. This codes for CASSGPRSGGKVLFF.

The chain carries TRBV5-6 and TRBJ1-4; TRBD1 matches at 8 bases. J gave up 8 bases and V 0 bases, and 6 bases lay outside the gene matches. CDR1 SGHDT and CDR2 YYEEEE come from the germline V gene. This CDR3 is 15 amino acids long. The CDR3, as DNA: TGTGCCAGCAGCTTGGGTCAGGGGGCGAGCGAAAAACTGTTTTTT. This codes for CASSLGQGASEKLFF.

This chain uses TRBV6-6 with TRBJ2-6; TRBD1 matches at 7 bases. V lost 5 bases, J lost 0 bases, and 7 bases stayed unmatched. Germline V gene lookup returns CDR1 MNHNY and CDR2 SVGAGI (reference sequence). This CDR3 spans 17 amino acids. CDR3 loop: CASSPTGSASGANVLTF. Written as DNA, the CDR3 is TGTGCCAGCAGTCCGACAGGGAGTGCCTCTGGGGCCAACGTCCTGACTTTC.

The chain is built from TRBV19 and TRBJ2-5; weak D call: TRBD2 (6 bases). From germline, CDR1 is LNHDA and CDR2 SQIVND (reference sequence). V lost 3 bases, J lost 9 bases, and 26 bases lay in between. There are 17 residues in the CDR3. CDR3 region: CASSMFSGGREPLSQYF. CDR3 sequence (DNA): TGTGCCAGTAGTATGTTCAGTGGGGGACGGGAGCCTCTGTCCCAGTACTTC. Full variable domain (remainder filled in from reference TRBV19 and TRBJ2-5): DGGITQSPKYLFRKEGQNVTLSCEQNLNHDAMYWYRQDPGQGLRLIYYSQIVNDFQKGDIAEGYSVSREKKESFPLTVTSAQKNPTAFYLCASSMFSGGREPLSQYFGPGTRLLVL.

The chain combines TRBV20-1 with TRBJ1-1; D call uncertain. CDR1 is DFQATT and CDR2 is SNEGSKA in the germline V gene (reference sequence). V gave up 3 bases and J gave up 3 bases, with 14 bases separating them. CDR3 size: 14 residues. CDR3 nucleotide sequence: TGCAGTGCTAGTAGTGCCGGGGTCCACACTGAAGCTTTCTTT. Protein: CSASSAGVHTEAFF.

The genes are TRBV7-3 and TRBJ1-6; maybe TRBD1 (6 bases). The CDR3 has 13 amino acids. Trimming took 4 bases from V and 10 from J, leaving 11 bases between them. In germline, CDR1 is SGHTA, CDR2 FQGTGA. DNA for the CDR3: TGTGCCAGCAGCTCAGGACAGAACTCACCCCTCCACTTT. This sequence encodes CASSSGQNSPLHF.

The chain recombines TRBV13 with TRBJ2-7; 8 bases are a match to TRBD2. The junction had 14 bases not matched to a gene; V was cut back by 5 bases and J by 2 bases. Germline loops: CDR1 PRHDT, CDR2 FYEKMQ (reference sequence). This CDR3 has 17 residues. The CDR3 loop is CASSAQAGLVPTYEQYF. In DNA, the CDR3 is TGTGCCAGCAGCGCCCAAGCGGGACTAGTTCCCACCTACGAGCAGTACTTC.

The chain uses TRBV3-1 (or the pseudogene TRBV3-2) and TRBJ1-3, with no clear D. CDR3 length equals 14 residues. Germline CDR1 and CDR2: LGHDT and YNNKEL (reference sequence). V lost 4 bases to trimming and J lost 5 bases, with 12 bases between them. The CDR3 is CASSPDGLRNTIYF. The CDR3 bases are TGTGCCAGCAGCCCAGACGGACTAAGAAACACCATATATTTT.

This sequence joins TRBV24-1 and TRBJ2-2, with TRBD2 as a possible D gene (6 bases). Trimming took off 4 bases at V and 7 bases at J, with 15 bases between the two ends. Germline V gene sequence: CDR1 KGHDR, CDR2 SFDVKD. The CDR3 has 15 residues. In nucleotides, the CDR3 is TGTGCCACCAGTGAGCAGGGAGGAGTTGTCGGGGAGCTGTTTTTT. This sequence encodes CATSEQGGVVGELFF.

This chain links TRBV6-4 with TRBJ1-6; 9 bases are shared with TRBD1. With V trimmed by 6 bases and J by 7 bases, 7 bases remained unmatched. The CDR3 has 15 residues. The germline V gene has CDR1 MRHNA and CDR2 SNTAGT. The CDR3, as DNA: TGTGCCAGCAGCGATGCAGGACAGGGGAATTCACCCCTCCACTTT. Translated, it gives CASSDAGQGNSPLHF.

This clone was seen only a few times. CDR3 nucleotides: TGTGCCAGCACCAAGGCGGCACTCCGGGGGGACACTGAAGCTTTCTTT. Protein: CASTKAALRGDTEAFF. The V and J genes are TRBV2 and TRBJ1-1; a possible D gene is TRBD1 (5 bases). The germline gives CDR1 SNHLY, CDR2 FYNNEI. V lost 7 bases and J lost 3, with 21 bases in between. This CDR3 contains 16 residues. The whole variable domain, filled in from reference TRBV2 and TRBJ1-1, reads EPEVTQTPSHQVTQMGQEVILRCVPISNHLYFYWYRQILGQKVEFLVSFYNNEISEKSEIFDDQFSVERPDGSNFTLKIRSTKLEDSAMYFCASTKAALRGDTEAFFGQGTRLTVV.

The count of this clone is one. V and J are TRBV19 and TRBJ1-2; tentative D call: TRBD1 (5 bases). With 5 bases removed from V and 7 bases from J, the gap between germline ends came to 8 bases. Germline CDR1 LNHDA, CDR2 SQIVND (reference sequence). The CDR3 length is 11 residues. The CDR3, as DNA: TGTGCCAGTAGTTCAAGGGGTGGCTACACCTTC. It yields the protein CASSSRGGYTF.

This chain connects TRBV10-2 to TRBJ2-7, with D perhaps matching TRBD1 (5 bases). Germline CDR1 WSHSY, CDR2 SAAADI. The CDR3 covers 14 residues. Trimming left V 6 bases short and J 0 bases short, with 12 bases between. CDR3 in DNA: TGCGCCAGCAGCCAAGGGGTGAGCTCCTACGAGCAGTACTTC. It is translated as CASSQGVSSYEQYF.